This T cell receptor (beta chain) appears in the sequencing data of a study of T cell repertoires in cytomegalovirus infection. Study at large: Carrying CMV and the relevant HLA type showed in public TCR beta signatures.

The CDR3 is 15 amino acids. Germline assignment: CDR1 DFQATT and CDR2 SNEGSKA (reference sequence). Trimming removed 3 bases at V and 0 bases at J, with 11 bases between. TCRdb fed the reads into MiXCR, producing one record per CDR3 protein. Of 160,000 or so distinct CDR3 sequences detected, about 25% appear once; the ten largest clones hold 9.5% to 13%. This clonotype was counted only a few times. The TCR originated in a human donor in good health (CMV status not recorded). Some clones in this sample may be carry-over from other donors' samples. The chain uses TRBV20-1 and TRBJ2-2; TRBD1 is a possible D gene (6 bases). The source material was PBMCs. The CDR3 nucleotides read TGCAGTGCTAGTCTAACAGGGACGAACACCGGGGAGCTGTTTTTT. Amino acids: CSASLTGTNTGELFF.